The clone carrying this TCR beta chain has more than one count but fewer than ten. Its specificity is unknown. An end of the junction does not agree with germline; a read error may underlie this. This CDR3 is 17 amino acids long. Germline CDR1 and CDR2: SGHTA and FQGNSA. These data are taken from a study of blood T cells in healthy people across ages. The study's findings and limits: Strong correlation linked observed beta diversity and percent naive T cells.

The second PCR ran about 6 to 11 cycles with a sample-barcoded 5' primer and J-beta primers. TCRdb fed the 5' RACE reads into MiXCR, producing one record per CDR3 protein. Of 700,000 to 950,000 distinct CDR3 sequences listed, over 45% are singletons. The V gene is TRBV7-2, the J gene TRBJ2-5; D is perhaps TRBD1 (6 bases). This clonotype originated in a man aged 25-45 years in good health. Material for sequencing was blood. The CDR3 spells CASSIFPGMGAQGTQYF. The CDR3 DNA reads as TGTGCCAGCAGCATATTCCCAGGGATGGGGGCTCAAGGGACCCAGTACTTC.